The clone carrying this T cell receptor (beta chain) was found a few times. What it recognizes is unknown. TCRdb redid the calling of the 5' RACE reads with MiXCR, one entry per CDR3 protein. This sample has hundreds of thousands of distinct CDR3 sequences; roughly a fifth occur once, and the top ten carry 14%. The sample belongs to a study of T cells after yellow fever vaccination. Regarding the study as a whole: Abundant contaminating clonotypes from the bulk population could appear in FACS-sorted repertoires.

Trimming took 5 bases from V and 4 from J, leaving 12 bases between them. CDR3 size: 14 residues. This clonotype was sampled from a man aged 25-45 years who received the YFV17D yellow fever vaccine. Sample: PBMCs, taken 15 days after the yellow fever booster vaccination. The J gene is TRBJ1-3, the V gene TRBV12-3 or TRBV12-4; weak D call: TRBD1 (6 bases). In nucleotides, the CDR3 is TGTGCCAGCAGTACCACGGGGGCGGGAAACACCATATATTTT. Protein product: CASSTTGAGNTIYF.